This T cell receptor beta chain was found in a study of monozygotic twins with inflammatory bowel disease. TCRdb re-called the 5' RACE reads and shows each CDR3 protein once, DNA omitted. The sample table sets out about 160,000 distinct CDR3 sequences. General observations from the study: Among IBD patients, fewer clonotypes were shared with others than among healthy twins, especially with disease activity. Researchers reported no repertoire similarity difference between concordant and discordant twins, possibly from limited power.

In regard to this clonotype: Antigen unknown.

This CDR3 has 14 residues. The germline V gene has CDR1 LGHDT and CDR2 YNNKEL (reference sequence). This rearrangement joins TRBV3-1 to TRBJ1-6; TCRdb returns TRBD1, unconfirmable since there is no DNA. The receptor was derived from a human donor with ulcerative colitis or Crohn's disease, or a healthy co-twin of an affected twin (not recorded which). Source material: blood. CDR3 in amino acids: CASSPRQRDSPLHF.